The clone carrying this T cell receptor beta chain was seen only once. Using immunoSEQ multiplex PCR, the repertoire was profiled, and TCRdb retains in-frame clones only, with some absent. Of some 340,000 clones in the sample, about 85% are singletons; the top ten hold roughly 3.9%. This specimen belongs to a study of blood T cell repertoires in COVID-19. Study-level information: The United States, Italy and Spain provided the acute and convalescent COVID-19 samples. Nucleic acid was either cDNA or gDNA, and it came from T cells, B-cell-depleted T cells, or PBMCs.

Germline CDR1 reads SNHLY; CDR2 reads FYNNEI. V lost 2 bases and J lost 5, with 12 bases in between. This CDR3 has 14 residues. This chain links TRBV2 with TRBJ2-5; D is perhaps TRBD1 (5 bases). What was sequenced was peripheral blood. The receptor comes from a woman between 18 and 30 years old with acute or convalescent COVID-19. The CDR3 here is CASSESRVRETQYF. The DNA of the CDR3 is TGTGCCAGCAGTGAAAGCAGGGTGAGGGAGACCCAGTACTTC. Supplemented by reference TRBV2 and TRBJ2-5, the full variable domain reads EPEVTQTPSHQVTQMGQEVILRCVPISNHLYFYWYRQILGQKVEFLVSFYNNEISEKSEIFDDQFSVERPDGSNFTLKIRSTKLEDSAMYFCASSESRVRETQYFGPGTRLLVL.